A selection of T cell receptor beta chains follows, all from one sample in a study of shared clonotypes between healthy human individuals. Sequencing used immunoSEQ multiplex PCR; TCRdb keeps in-frame clones, though not all of them. The data show approximately 2,300,000 clones, around 93% seen once. The sequencing input was naive CD4+ T cells from PBMCs. These receptors were obtained from a man in his late teens or twenties in good health. Some clones in this sample may be carry-over from other donors' samples. CDR3s include the opening cysteine and the closing phenylalanine or tryptophan. The D gene is left open where the match is weak. A clone size is listed for some rows: how often the clone was seen (once, few, many), or a class if it is expanded.

>TRBV15|.|.|TRBJ1-5
CATSRDGSSTQPQHF
TGTGCCACCAGCAGAGATGGGAGCTCGACTCAGCCCCAGCATTTT
>TRBV7-9|.|once|TRBJ2-1
CASSLVGYYNEQFF
TGTGCCAGCAGCTTAGTAGGCTACTACAATGAGCAGTTCTTC
>TRBV18|.|.|TRBJ1-4
CASSPRAAAGATNEKLFF
TGTGCCAGCTCACCACGGGCGGCCGCGGGTGCAACTAATGAAAAACTGTTTTTT
>TRBV18|.|.|TRBJ2-1
CASSRDSYNEQFF
TGTGCCAGCTCACGCGACAGCTACAATGAGCAGTTCTTC
>TRBV6-5|.|.|TRBJ1-6
CASSFSGEPLHF
TGTGCCAGCAGTTTCTCGGGGGAACCCCTCCACTTT
>TRBV7-3|TRBD2|.|TRBJ2-2
CASSLVAGVDGGELFF
TGTGCCAGCAGCTTGGTGGCGGGAGTCGACGGCGGGGAGCTGTTTTTT
>TRBV27|.|.|TRBJ2-1
CASSPRGLNNEQFF
TGTGCCAGCAGTCCAAGAGGACTAAACAATGAGCAGTTCTTC
>TRBV7-2|.|.|TRBJ2-7
CASRPTATSSYEQYF
TGTGCCAGCAGACCTACTGCTACCTCCTCCTACGAGCAGTACTTC
>TRBV18|.|once|TRBJ1-1
CASSPRTASGGTEAFF
TGTGCCAGCTCACCACGTACGGCCTCTGGCGGCACTGAAGCTTTCTTT
>TRBV10-2|.|.|TRBJ1-5
CASSLGPGQPQHF
TGCGCCAGCAGCCTCGGACCAGGTCAGCCCCAGCATTTT
>TRBV19|.|.|TRBJ2-7
CATVSERGYEQYF
TGTGCCACCGTCTCGGAGAGGGGGTACGAGCAGTACTTC
>TRBV7-2|TRBD1|few|TRBJ1-1
CASSSGQLNTEAFF
TGTGCCAGCAGCTCGGGACAGTTGAACACTGAAGCTTTCTTT
>TRBV28|.|.|TRBJ1-5
CASSYNPGAWNNQPQHF
TGTGCCAGCAGTTACAACCCCGGGGCTTGGAACAATCAGCCCCAGCATTTT
>TRBV30|TRBD1|.|TRBJ1-2
CAWTPTDRDYYGYTF
TGTGCCTGGACCCCTACGGACAGGGACTACTATGGCTACACCTTC
>TRBV4-1|TRBD1|.|TRBJ1-6
CASSQEPLGQANSPLHF
TGCGCCAGCAGCCAGGAACCCCTGGGACAGGCGAATTCACCCCTCCACTTT
>TRBV30|.|few|TRBJ1-1
CAWSPRSYTEAFF
TGTGCCTGGAGTCCCCGAAGCTACACTGAAGCTTTCTTT
>TRBV7-3|TRBD1|.|TRBJ2-2
CASRWTGPNTGELFF
TGTGCCAGCAGATGGACAGGGCCGAACACCGGGGAGCTGTTTTTT
>TRBV7-2|.|.|TRBJ1-3
CASSFLGRASGNTIYF
TGTGCCAGCAGCTTCCTGGGCAGGGCCTCTGGAAACACCATATATTTT
>TRBV25-1|.|.|TRBJ1-5
CASSEPNSNQPQHF
TGTGCCAGCAGTGAACCGAATAGCAATCAGCCCCAGCATTTT
>TRBV5-4|TRBD1|.|TRBJ2-3
CAVQSRQGADTQYF
TGTGCCGTACAATCCCGACAGGGCGCAGATACGCAGTATTTT
>TRBV19|TRBD1|.|TRBJ2-4
CASSFPGQTEFF
TGTGCCAGTAGTTTTCCGGGACAGACTGAATTCTTC
>TRBV28|.|.|TRBJ1-2
CASSARTVTGYTF
TGTGCCAGCAGTGCCCGGACAGTGACAGGCTACACCTTC
>TRBV4-1|.|.|TRBJ2-7
CASSQALVSPYEQYF
TGCGCCAGCAGCCAAGCCTTGGTCAGCCCCTACGAGCAGTACTTC
>TRBV10-3|TRBD1|once|TRBJ1-2
CAIGGGKGAALGGYTF
TGTGCCATCGGGGGCGGGAAGGGGGCTGCCTTGGGTGGCTACACCTTC
>TRBV10-1|TRBD1|.|TRBJ2-7
CASSESRGQGKRGEQYF
TGCGCCAGCAGTGAGTCCAGGGGGCAGGGTAAGCGCGGCGAGCAGTACTTC
>TRBV5-1|TRBD2|.|TRBJ2-1
CASSLDGLAAYNEQFF
TGCGCCAGCAGCTTGGATGGACTAGCGGCCTACAATGAGCAGTTCTTC
>TRBV10-3|.|.|TRBJ2-7
CAISDRVLAGSSYEQYF
TGTGCCATCAGTGACAGGGTTCTGGCGGGGAGCTCCTACGAGCAGTACTTC
>TRBV6-4|.|.|TRBJ2-5
CASSDAGNQETQYF
TGTGCCAGCAGTGACGCGGGGAACCAAGAGACCCAGTACTTC
>TRBV10-3|.|.|TRBJ2-7
CAIPGDISYEQYF
TGTGCCATACCGGGAGACATTTCCTACGAGCAGTACTTC
>TRBV5-6|.|.|TRBJ2-7
CASSPSPPKASHEQYF
TGTGCCAGCAGCCCGTCCCCCCCCAAAGCTTCCCACGAGCAGTACTTC
>TRBV29-1|.|.|TRBJ1-1
CSVGYGTNTEAFF
TGCAGCGTTGGGTACGGGACGAACACTGAAGCTTTCTTT
>TRBV6-6|.|.|TRBJ1-1
CASSSRTDQAFF
TGTGCCAGCAGCTCTAGGACAGACCAAGCTTTCTTT
>TRBV7-2|.|.|TRBJ2-7
CASSPLGTLTYEQYF
TGTGCCAGCAGCCCGCTAGGGACTCTTACCTACGAGCAGTACTTC
>TRBV9|TRBD1|.|TRBJ1-2
CASSVWDRDNYGYTF
TGTGCCAGCAGCGTCTGGGACAGAGATAACTATGGCTACACCTTC
>TRBV13|.|.|TRBJ2-7
CASSFGHRAMGEQYF
TGTGCCAGCAGCTTCGGTCACCGGGCGATGGGTGAGCAGTACTTC